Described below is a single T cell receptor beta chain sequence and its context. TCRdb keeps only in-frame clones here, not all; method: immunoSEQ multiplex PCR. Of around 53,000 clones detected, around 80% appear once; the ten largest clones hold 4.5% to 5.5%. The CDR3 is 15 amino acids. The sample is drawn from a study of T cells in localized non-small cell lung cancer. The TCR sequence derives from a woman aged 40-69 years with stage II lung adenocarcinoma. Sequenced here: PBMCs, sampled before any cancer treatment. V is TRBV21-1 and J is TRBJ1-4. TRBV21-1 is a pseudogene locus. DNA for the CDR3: TGTGCCAGCAGGGAGATGAGTGGTTTGTGTGAAAAACTGTTTTTT. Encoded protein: CASREMSGLCEKLFF.